This TCR beta chain originates from a study of cytomegalovirus exposure and HLA in healthy donors. Points from the study as a whole: Researchers reported in a later analysis that common viral pathogens appeared linked to several top clusters. A prior analysis recorded that most TCR beta V segments were productive about 87% or about 30% of the time.

PCR was performed using 60 Vbeta and 13 Jbeta primers. Profiled with immunoSEQ multiplex PCR; TCRdb holds only in-frame clones, not every one. This sample has over 70,000 clones; less than 75% occur once, and the top ten carry 7.6%. Germline assignment: CDR1 MNHNS and CDR2 SASEGT. The CDR3 runs 11 residues. This clone was counted only a few times. Its antigen is still unknown. A read error may account for a junction end that differs from germline. The genes are TRBV6-1 and TRBJ2-7; D may be TRBD2 (6 bases). The clonotype was recovered from a man aged 40-50 years in good health and CMV-seropositive. Sequencing used PBMCs. The DNA for the CDR3 is TGTGCCAGCAGTAACTTAGCGGTAAAGAACTTC. This codes for CASSNLAVKNF.